The sequence of this TCR beta chain was determined in a study of T cells in Graves' hyperthyroidism and ophthalmopathy. Background on the study: At initial diagnosis, before any treatment had begun, peripheral blood was obtained.

From RNA transcripts, TCR beta CDR3 regions were amplified. Carried out on the TCR CDR3, a first-round RT-PCR used the HTBI primer set. One entry per CDR3 protein results from TCRdb running MiXCR on the multiplex PCR reads. The data contain around 420,000 distinct CDR3 sequences, roughly 14% of them singletons. CDR3 length: 14 residues. The V gene lost 7 bases and the J gene lost 0 bases, with 7 bases spanning the gap. Germline CDR1 reads SNHLY; CDR2 reads FYNNEI. The definition of stable Graves' hyperthyroidism was no ophthalmopathy progression within 18 months. This clonotype was seen ten or more times.

The genes are TRBV2 and TRBJ1-6; D remains unclear. Material: blood. The receptor's source is a woman aged 18-29 years with Graves' hyperthyroidism. CDR3 amino acids: CASTPSSYNSPLHF. Written as DNA, the CDR3 is TGTGCCAGCACCCCGAGCTCCTATAATTCACCCCTCCACTTT.